Sequencing of this TCR beta chain was carried out in a study of blood T cell repertoires in COVID-19. On the study more broadly: All recovered Cohort 3 donors got two negative PCRs, got clearance, or saw symptom resolution. The origin of the acute and convalescent COVID-19 samples was the United States, Italy and Spain.

The V gene's germline CDR1 is LGHNT and CDR2 FRNRAP. Trimming at V came to 7 bases and at J to 5 bases, leaving 10 bases not matched to a gene. The CDR3 has 14 amino acids. Self-reported history from a screening survey and questionnaire set each donor's cohort. Source study methods: Estimates of nucleated cell counts were drawn from the amplification of reference gene primers. Profiling relied on immunoSEQ multiplex PCR, and the TCRdb table lists in-frame clones only, not all of them. Clone size and the V and J calls come from that table; the DNA yielded D and trimming. The sample comprises roughly 190,000 clones, roughly nine tenths of which are singletons, and just under 25% rests with the top ten.

Sequencing was performed on PBMCs or T cells enriched from blood (not recorded which). The V and J genes are TRBV12-5 and TRBJ1-1, with 7 positions matching TRBD1. The source is a woman in her thirties or forties in a cohort exposed to, infected with or recovered from COVID-19 (not recorded which). The CDR3 DNA reads as TGTGCTAGTGCCGCGACCCAGGGGGGTACTGAAGCTTTCTTT. It is translated as CASAATQGGTEAFF.